This T cell receptor beta chain was sequenced during a study of blood T cell repertoires in COVID-19. Under the authors' procedure: Cell counts per sample came from amplifying reference gene primers. Assay: immunoSEQ multiplex PCR; the TCRdb copy retains only in-frame clones and omits some. V, J and clone size are those of that table, while D and trimming were read from the DNA. The top ten hold roughly 20% of the sample, which has tens of thousands of clones, roughly 70% seen once. V was clipped by 0 bases and J by 6 bases, with 9 bases between them. The CDR3 is 14 amino acids. Germline CDR1 and CDR2: SGHAT and FQNNGV.

The chain has TRBV11-2 and TRBJ2-1; perhaps TRBD2 as D (5 bases). The TCR originated in a man between 65 and 79 years old with acute or convalescent COVID-19. Sequencing was performed on peripheral blood. CDR3 bases: TGTGCCAGCAGCTTAGATGAACGGGGCAATGAGCAGTTCTTC. Encoded protein: CASSLDERGNEQFF.